This entry lists 2 T cell receptor beta chains sequenced from one sample in a study of early T cells in non-severe SARS-CoV-2 infection. MiXCR was run by TCRdb on the 5' RACE reads, yielding one entry per CDR3 protein. The sample includes fewer than 60,000 distinct CDR3 sequences, 12% of them seen just once. Sequenced input: whole blood. Source of these receptors: an adult who was a healthcare worker with PCR-confirmed SARS-CoV-2 infection or an uninfected control (not recorded which).

This clonotype was seen many times. The rearrangement links TRBV7-9 to TRBJ1-6; 9 nucleotides match TRBD1. The V gene end was trimmed by 4 bases and the J gene end by 7 bases; junction bases not matched to a gene: 2. Germline CDR1 is SEHNR and CDR2 is FQNEAQ (reference sequence). This CDR3 is built from 14 residues. CDR3 in DNA: TGTGCCAGCAGCTCGGGACAGGGAAATTCACCCCTCCACTTT. Translating it yields CASSSGQGNSPLHF.

The chain links TRBV2 to TRBJ2-7, with a tentative D call TRBD1 (5 bases). This CDR3 spans 12 amino acids. CDR1 is SNHLY, CDR2 FYNNEI, per germline. With 5 bases removed from V and 4 bases from J, the gap between germline ends came to 9 bases. The CDR3 nucleotides are TGTGCCAGCAGTCCAGACAGATACGAGCAGTACTTC. Translating gives CASSPDRYEQYF. The variable domain in full, completed from reference TRBV2 and TRBJ2-7, reads EPEVTQTPSHQVTQMGQEVILRCVPISNHLYFYWYRQILGQKVEFLVSFYNNEISEKSEIFDDQFSVERPDGSNFTLKIRSTKLEDSAMYFCASSPDRYEQYFGPGTRLTVT.